The 8 T cell receptor beta chains below come from one sample, sequenced in a study of CD8+ T cells in alopecia areata. Following extraction, RNA underwent reverse transcription to cDNA, which served as the sequencing template. The assay was immunoSEQ multiplex PCR, and TCRdb's table has in-frame clones only and misses some. The sample records 150,000 to 200,000 clones, about 71% being singletons. Sample treatment: oral pan-JAK inhibitor, 5-10 mg twice daily. This specimen consisted of CD4+ T cells sorted from blood, obtained at week 4, from a patient treated with tofacitinib. These receptors all come from a human donor with alopecia areata.

The chain couples TRBV5-6 to TRBJ1-2; tentative D call: TRBD1 (6 bases). Germline V gene sequence: CDR1 SGHDT, CDR2 YYEEEE. The CDR3 consists of 15 residues. Trimming pared 4 bases from V and 4 bases from J, leaving 17 bases between. The CDR3 DNA reads as TGTGCCAGCAGCCCCCCCGGGACATCTGTCTATGGCTACACCTTC. Its protein product is CASSPPGTSVYGYTF.

This clone was counted a few times. The chain has TRBV4-1 and TRBJ1-1; D remains unclear. Trimming took off 4 bases at V and 6 bases at J, with 12 bases between the two ends. This CDR3 region has 13 residues. Germline CDR1 reads MGHRA; CDR2 reads YSYEKL. CDR3 coding DNA: TGCGCCAGCAGCCCTGAGGGCCGGCCTGAAGCTTTCTTT. This codes for CASSPEGRPEAFF.

The CDR3 region is CASSTGLAIPGELFF. DNA of the CDR3: TGTGCCAGCAGCACTGGACTAGCGATCCCCGGGGAGCTGTTTTTT. The V gene is TRBV5-4, the J gene TRBJ2-2; 9 bases align to TRBD2. The germline CDR1 and CDR2 sequences are SGHNT and YYREEE (reference sequence). V gave up 4 bases and J gave up 6 bases; unmatched junction bases: 7. The CDR3 is 15 residues long.

This clone was observed a few times. This chain links TRBV5-1 with TRBJ1-5, with TRBD1 identical over 8 bases. This CDR3 contains 14 residues. Germline CDR1 SGHRS, CDR2 YFSETQ. The ends lost 4 bases at V and 2 bases at J; junction bases unmatched: 2. The CDR3 bases are TGCGCCAGCAGCCCGGGACAGGGCAATCAGCCCCAGCATTTT. It specifies CASSPGQGNQPQHF.

This rearrangement joins TRBV2 to TRBJ2-7; 8 bases match TRBD1. Germline-derived CDR1 and CDR2 are SNHLY and FYNNEI. Unmatched junction bases numbered 5, after V lost 7 bases and J lost 3 bases. This CDR3 spans 13 amino acids. The CDR3 DNA reads TGTGCCAGCACCGGACAGGGCTTCTACGAGCAGTACTTC. It specifies CASTGQGFYEQYF.

DNA of the CDR3: TGTGCCAGCAGGGACAGGGGGAACACCGGGGAGCTGTTTTTT. This sequence encodes CASRDRGNTGELFF. The V call is TRBV7-9, the J call TRBJ2-2, with TRBD1 matching 9 bases. Trimming cost V 6 bases and J 1 base; bases outside gene matches: 0. Germline loops: CDR1 SEHNR, CDR2 FQNEAQ (reference sequence). The CDR3 length is 14 residues.

The chain combines TRBV19 with TRBJ2-2; no clear D. Germline loops: CDR1 LNHDA, CDR2 SQIVND (reference sequence). The CDR3 runs 14 residues. V was clipped by 3 bases and J by 4 bases, with 9 bases between them. The CDR3 here is CASSIVRGTGELFF. The DNA of the CDR3 is TGTGCCAGTAGTATCGTCAGAGGCACCGGGGAGCTGTTTTTT.

The chain joins TRBV4-1 to TRBJ1-2; 7 bases line up with TRBD1. Looked up from germline, CDR1 is MGHRA and CDR2 is YSYEKL. This CDR3 is built from 16 residues. V was clipped by 3 bases and J by 2 bases; unmatched bases: 9. As DNA, the CDR3 is TGCGCCAGCAGCCACCCCTTCGGAGGGGGCAACTATGGCTACACCTTC. The encoded protein is CASSHPFGGGNYGYTF.